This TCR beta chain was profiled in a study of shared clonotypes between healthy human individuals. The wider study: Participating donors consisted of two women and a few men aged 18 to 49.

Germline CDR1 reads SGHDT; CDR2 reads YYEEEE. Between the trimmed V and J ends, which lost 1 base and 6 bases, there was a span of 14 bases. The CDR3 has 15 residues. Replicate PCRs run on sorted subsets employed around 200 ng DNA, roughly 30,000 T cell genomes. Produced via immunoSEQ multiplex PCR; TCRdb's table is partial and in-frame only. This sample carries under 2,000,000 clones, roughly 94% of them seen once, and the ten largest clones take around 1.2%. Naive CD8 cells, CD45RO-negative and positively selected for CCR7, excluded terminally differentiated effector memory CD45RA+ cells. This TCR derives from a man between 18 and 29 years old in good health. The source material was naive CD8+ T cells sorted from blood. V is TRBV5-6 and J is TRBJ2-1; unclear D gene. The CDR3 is CASSLMGGLGNEQFF. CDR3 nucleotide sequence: TGTGCCAGCAGCTTGATGGGCGGTCTGGGCAATGAGCAGTTCTTC.